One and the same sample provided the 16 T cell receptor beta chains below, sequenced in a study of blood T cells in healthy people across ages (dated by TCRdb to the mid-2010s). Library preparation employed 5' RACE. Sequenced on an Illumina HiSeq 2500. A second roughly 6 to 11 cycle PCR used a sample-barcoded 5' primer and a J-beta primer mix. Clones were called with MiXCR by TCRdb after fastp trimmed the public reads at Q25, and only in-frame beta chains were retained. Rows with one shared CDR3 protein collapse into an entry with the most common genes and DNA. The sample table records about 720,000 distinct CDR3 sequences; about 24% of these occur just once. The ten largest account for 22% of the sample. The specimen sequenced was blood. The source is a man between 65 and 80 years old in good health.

The CDR3 region is CASSAGRLIYYNEQFF. DNA of the CDR3: TGTGCCAGTAGTGCTGGGCGGCTAATTTATTACAATGAGCAGTTCTTC. The chain uses TRBV19 and TRBJ2-1; D not certain. The germline gives CDR1 LNHDA, CDR2 SQIVND (reference sequence). The V gene lost 5 bases and the J gene lost 4 bases, with 18 bases spanning the gap. This CDR3 contains 16 residues.

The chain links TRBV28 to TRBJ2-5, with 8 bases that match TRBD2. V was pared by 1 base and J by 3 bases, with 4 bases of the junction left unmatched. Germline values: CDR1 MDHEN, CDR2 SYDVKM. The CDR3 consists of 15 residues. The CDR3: CASSLFTGGKETQYF. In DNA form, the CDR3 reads TGTGCCAGCAGTTTATTTACGGGGGGGAAAGAGACCCAGTACTTC.

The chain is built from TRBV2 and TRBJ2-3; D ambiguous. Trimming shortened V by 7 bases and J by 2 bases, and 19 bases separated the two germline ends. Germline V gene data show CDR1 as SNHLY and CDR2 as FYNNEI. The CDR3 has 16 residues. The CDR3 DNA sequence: TGTGCCAGCATTTTGAGCGCGGCTCCATTCACAGATACGCAGTATTTT. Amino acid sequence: CASILSAAPFTDTQYF.

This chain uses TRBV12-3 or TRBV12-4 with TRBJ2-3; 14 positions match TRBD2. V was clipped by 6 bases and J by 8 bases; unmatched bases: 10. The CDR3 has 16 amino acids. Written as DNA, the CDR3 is TGTGCCAGCAGATACGGACTAGCGGGGGGAATATCTACGCAGTATTTT. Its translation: CASRYGLAGGISTQYF.

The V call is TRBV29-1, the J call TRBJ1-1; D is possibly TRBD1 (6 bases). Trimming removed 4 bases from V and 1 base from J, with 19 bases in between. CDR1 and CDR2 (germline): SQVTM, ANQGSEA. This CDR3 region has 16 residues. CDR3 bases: TGCAGCGTTGGGGCGGGGCAGGGGTCTCAGAACACTGAAGCTTTCTTT. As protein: CSVGAGQGSQNTEAFF.

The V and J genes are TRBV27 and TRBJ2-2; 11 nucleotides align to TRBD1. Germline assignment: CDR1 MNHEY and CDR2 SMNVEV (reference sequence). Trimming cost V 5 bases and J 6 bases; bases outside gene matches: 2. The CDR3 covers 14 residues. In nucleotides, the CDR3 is TGTGCCAGCAGTCTGGGACAGGGGGCCGGGGAGCTGTTTTTT. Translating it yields CASSLGQGAGELFF.

As DNA, the CDR3 is TGTGCCATCAGTGGGGGAGGGCAACGGAACACCGGGGAGCTGTTTTTT. It yields the protein CAISGGGQRNTGELFF. This sequence joins TRBV10-3 and TRBJ2-2; 7 bases map to TRBD2. There are 16 residues in the CDR3. J lost 1 base, V lost 4 bases, and 6 bases had no gene match. Germline V CDR1 and CDR2: ENHRY, SYGVKD.

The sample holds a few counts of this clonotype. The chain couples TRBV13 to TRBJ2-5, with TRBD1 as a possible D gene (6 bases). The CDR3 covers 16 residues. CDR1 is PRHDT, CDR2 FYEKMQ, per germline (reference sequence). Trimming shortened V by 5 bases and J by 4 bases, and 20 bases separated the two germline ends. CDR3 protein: CASSRLDRGMGETQYF. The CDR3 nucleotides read TGTGCCAGCAGCCGTTTGGACAGAGGGATGGGAGAGACCCAGTACTTC.

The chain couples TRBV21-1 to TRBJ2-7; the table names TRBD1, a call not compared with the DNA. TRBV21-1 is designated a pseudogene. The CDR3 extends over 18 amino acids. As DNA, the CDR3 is TGTGCCAGCAGCAAAGAGAGATTGTTCAGGACAGTACCCTACGAGCAGTACGTC. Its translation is CASSKERLFRTVPYEQYV.

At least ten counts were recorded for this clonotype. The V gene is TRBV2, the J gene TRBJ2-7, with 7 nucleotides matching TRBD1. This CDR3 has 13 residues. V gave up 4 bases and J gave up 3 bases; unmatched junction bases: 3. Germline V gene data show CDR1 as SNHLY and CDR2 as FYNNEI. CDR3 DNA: TGTGCCAGCAGTGGACAGGGTCTCTACGAGCAGTACTTC. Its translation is CASSGQGLYEQYF.

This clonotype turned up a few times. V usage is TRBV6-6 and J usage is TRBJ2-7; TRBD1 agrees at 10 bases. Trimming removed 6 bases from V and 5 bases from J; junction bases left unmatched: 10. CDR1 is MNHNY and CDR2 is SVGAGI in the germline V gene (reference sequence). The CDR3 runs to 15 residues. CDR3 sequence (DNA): TGTGCCAGCAGCTACACCGGGACAGGGGCCAACGAGCAGTACTTC. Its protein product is CASSYTGTGANEQYF.

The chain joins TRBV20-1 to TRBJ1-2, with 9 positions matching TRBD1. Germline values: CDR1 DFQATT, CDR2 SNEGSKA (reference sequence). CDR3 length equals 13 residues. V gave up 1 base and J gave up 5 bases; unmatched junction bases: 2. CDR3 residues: CSARGGTGYGYTF. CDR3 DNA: TGCAGTGCTAGAGGGGGGACAGGGTATGGCTACACCTTC.

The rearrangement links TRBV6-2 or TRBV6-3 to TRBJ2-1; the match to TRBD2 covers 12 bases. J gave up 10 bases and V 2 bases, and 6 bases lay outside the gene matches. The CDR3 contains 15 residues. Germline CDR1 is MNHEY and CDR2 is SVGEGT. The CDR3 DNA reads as TGTGCCAGCAGTTACCGGGGACTAGCGGGTGAAGAGCAGTTCTTC. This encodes CASSYRGLAGEEQFF.

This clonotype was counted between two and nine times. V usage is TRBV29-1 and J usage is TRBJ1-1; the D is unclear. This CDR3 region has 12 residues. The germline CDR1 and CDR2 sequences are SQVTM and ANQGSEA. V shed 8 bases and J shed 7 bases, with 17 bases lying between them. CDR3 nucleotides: TGCAGCCCGGTAACGGTTATGGGTGAAGCTTTCTTT. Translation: CSPVTVMGEAFF. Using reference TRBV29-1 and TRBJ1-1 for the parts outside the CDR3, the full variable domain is SAVISQKPSRDICQRGTSLTIQCQVDSQVTMMFWYRQQPGQSLTLIATANQGSEATYESGFVIDKFPISRPNLTFSTLTVSNMSPEDSSIYLCSPVTVMGEAFFGQGTRLTVV.

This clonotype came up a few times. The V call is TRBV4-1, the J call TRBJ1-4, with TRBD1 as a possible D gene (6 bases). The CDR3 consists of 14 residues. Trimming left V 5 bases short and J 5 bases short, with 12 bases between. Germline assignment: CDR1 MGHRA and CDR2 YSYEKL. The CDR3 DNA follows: TGCGCCAGCAGCAAAGGACAGATAAATGAAAAACTGTTTTTT. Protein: CASSKGQINEKLFF.

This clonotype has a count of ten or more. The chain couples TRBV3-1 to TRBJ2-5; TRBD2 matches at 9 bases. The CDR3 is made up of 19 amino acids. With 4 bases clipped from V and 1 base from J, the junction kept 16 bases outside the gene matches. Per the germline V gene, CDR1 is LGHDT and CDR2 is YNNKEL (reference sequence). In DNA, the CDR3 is TGTGCCAGCAGCCGCTTGGGGGTCTTGGCGGGGGGGCTCCAAGAGACCCAGTACTTC. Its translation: CASSRLGVLAGGLQETQYF.